Listed below are T cell receptor beta chains from one sample, sequenced in a study of blood T cell repertoires in COVID-19. Using immunoSEQ multiplex PCR, the repertoire was profiled, and TCRdb retains in-frame clones only, with some absent. The sample lists about 120,000 clones; around 87% were seen once. The sequenced material came from peripheral blood. Receptors were obtained from a woman in her sixties or seventies with acute or convalescent COVID-19. Each CDR3 is given with its conserved first and last residue. A D gene is named only where the DNA matches it firmly. Clone sizes are given selectively: once, few, many, or a class where the clone is expanded.

J | V | size | D | DNA | CDR3
TRBJ1-5 | TRBV19 | - | TRBD1 | TGTGCCAGTAGTAGAACCGGGACAGGGTTGTTAAATCAGCCCCAGCATTTT | CASSRTGTGLLNQPQHF
TRBJ1-1 | TRBV30 | - | TRBD1 | TGTGCCTGGAGTCGAGGACAGGGGTGGTTGAACACTGAAGCTTTCTTT | CAWSRGQGWLNTEAFF
TRBJ1-5 | TRBV2 | - | TRBD1 | TGTGCCAGCAAGACCACACAGGGGGCAGGGGGGCCCCAGCATTTT | CASKTTQGAGGPQHF
TRBJ2-3 | TRBV28 | - | - | TGTGCCAGCAGTTTAGGCGGCTACCCTAGCACAGATACGCAGTATTTT | CASSLGGYPSTDTQYF
TRBJ1-3 | TRBV28 | - | - | TGTGCCAGCAGTAGACACCTCACCTCTGGAAACACCATATATTTT | CASSRHLTSGNTIYF
TRBJ2-5 | TRBV5-4 | - | - | TGTGCCAGCAGCTTGCCTACTCAAGAGACCCAGTACTTC | CASSLPTQETQYF
TRBJ1-5 | TRBV20-1 | - | TRBD1 | TGCAGTGCTAGTAAAGGGGGCGACGGTCAGCCCCAGCATTTT | CSASKGGDGQPQHF
TRBJ2-7 | TRBV5-1 | - | TRBD2 | TGCGCCAGCAGCCCCCCGGGGGGTTCAGTCTACGAGCAGTACTTC | CASSPPGGSVYEQYF
TRBJ1-5 | TRBV28 | - | - | TGTGCCAGCAGTTTATGGGCAGGGGAAATAGGACAGCCCCAGCATTTT | CASSLWAGEIGQPQHF
TRBJ1-2 | TRBV2 | - | - | TGTGCCAGCACGCCTACGCTAGGGGGAAACTATGGCTACACCTTC | CASTPTLGGNYGYTF
TRBJ2-7 | TRBV7-2 | - | TRBD1 | TGTGCCAGCAGCCCCGACAGGGTGGCTGGTGGGCTGTACTTC | CASSPDRVAGGLYF
TRBJ1-4 | TRBV28 | - | - | TGTGCCAGCAGTCCCGCAGGGCGGTTTAATGAAAAACTGTTTTTT | CASSPAGRFNEKLFF
TRBJ1-1 | TRBV29-1 | - | TRBD1 | TGCAGCACCAGGGGGGTCACTGAAGCTTTCTTT | CSTRGVTEAFF
TRBJ2-7 | TRBV28 | - | - | TGTGCCAGCAGTTCCCAGAACAAGGGACTTCTCTACGAGCAGTACTTC | CASSSQNKGLLYEQYF
TRBJ2-1 | TRBV5-1 | - | - | TGCGCCAGCAGCTCGTACACCTACAATGAGCAGTTCTTC | CASSSYTYNEQFF
TRBJ1-2 | TRBV7-9 | once | - | TGTGCCAGCAGCGAATGGCAGGGAGGGGACTATGGCTACACCTTC | CASSEWQGGDYGYTF
TRBJ1-5 | TRBV30 | - | - | TGTGCCTGGAGATTACAGGGTCAGCCCCAGCATTTT | CAWRLQGQPQHF
TRBJ1-5 | TRBV29-1 | - | - | TGCAGCGCGCGGGATACTAATCAGCCCCAGCATTTT | CSARDTNQPQHF
TRBJ1-4 | TRBV13 | - | - | TGTGCCAGCAGCGTCTCGCCCAACCCGGCTAATGAAAAACTGTTTTTT | CASSVSPNPANEKLFF
TRBJ2-5 | TRBV5-5 | - | TRBD1 | TGTGCCAGCAGCTCCCGATCCCGGACAGGGGGCGGTGAGACCCAGTACTTC | CASSSRSRTGGGETQYF
TRBJ2-7 | TRBV11-1 | - | - | TGTGCCAGCAGCAAGCAGGGCTACGAGCAGTACTTC | CASSKQGYEQYF
TRBJ1-5 | TRBV15 | - | TRBD1 | TGTGCCACCAGCATACGACAGGGGAATCAGCCCCAGCATTTT | CATSIRQGNQPQHF
TRBJ1-4 | TRBV27 | - | - | TGTGCCAGCAGTTCGTATACGGCCCGTGGGGAGGAAAAACTGTTTTTT | CASSSYTARGEEKLFF
TRBJ2-7 | TRBV4-1 | - | - | TGCGCCAGCAGCCAAGTTCCCGGCCAGGGCGAGCAGTACTTC | CASSQVPGQGEQYF
TRBJ1-1 | TRBV5-1 | - | TRBD1 | TGCGCCAGCAGCCTCCGACCAGGGGGCGCAGACACTGAAGCTTTCTTT | CASSLRPGGADTEAFF
TRBJ1-5 | TRBV2 | - | - | TGTGCCAGCAGTGAAATCTTGGCAGGACAGCCCCAGCATTTT | CASSEILAGQPQHF
TRBJ2-3 | TRBV5-1 | - | TRBD1 | TGCGCCAGCAGCCAGGGACAGACTAGCACAGATACGCAGTATTTT | CASSQGQTSTDTQYF
TRBJ2-7 | TRBV19 | - | - | TGTGCCAGTAGTATAGGGACAGTAGACTCCTACGAGCAGTACTTC | CASSIGTVDSYEQYF
TRBJ2-1 | TRBV12-5 | - | TRBD1 | TGTGCTAGTGCCCCGGGACAGGCAATCAATGAGCAGTTCTTC | CASAPGQAINEQFF
TRBJ1-2 | TRBV7-9 | - | TRBD1 | TGTGCCAGCAGTCTTAAAACGGGACAGGGTGACACCTTC | CASSLKTGQGDTF
TRBJ2-4 | TRBV5-1 | - | - | TGCGCCAGCAGCTTGGTCCAGGGTAGGGACATTCAGTACTTC | CASSLVQGRDIQYF
TRBJ2-3 | TRBV2 | - | TRBD2 | TGTGCCAGCAGGACTAGCGGGGGATATATCGGCACAGATACGCAGTATTTT | CASRTSGGYIGTDTQYF
TRBJ1-1 | TRBV2 | - | - | TGTGCCAGCAGTATTAGCTCCGGGACAAGAGCTTTCTTT | CASSISSGTRAFF
TRBJ1-5 | TRBV10-1 | - | TRBD1 | TGCGCCAGCAACCTTGACAGGGGCCCCAATCAGCCCCAGCATTTT | CASNLDRGPNQPQHF
TRBJ2-7 | TRBV12-5 | - | - | TGTGCTAGTGGTTTGGTCCCCGGGGGAAACCGATTGTACTTC | CASGLVPGGNRLYF
TRBJ2-7 | TRBV5-1 | - | TRBD2 | TGCGCCAGCAGCTCGCCGAGCAGCGGAGCGGGGGGCAACTACGAGCAGTACTTC | CASSSPSSGAGGNYEQYF
TRBJ2-7 | TRBV13 | - | TRBD2 | TGTGCCAGCAGCGCAAGATACGCGGGGGGAGCCTACGAGCAGTACTTC | CASSARYAGGAYEQYF
TRBJ1-5 | TRBV6-5 | - | - | TGTGCCAGCAGTTACCGGGCGGGGGATCAGCCCCAGCATTTT | CASSYRAGDQPQHF
TRBJ1-1 | TRBV5-1 | - | - | TGCGCCAGCAGCTTGGGAGAAGTGAACACTGAAGCTTTCTTT | CASSLGEVNTEAFF
TRBJ2-5 | TRBV5-1 | - | TRBD2 | TGCGCCAGCAGCTTGTCTCAAAAGGGACTAGCGGGGGGAAGTCAAGAGACCCAGTACTTC | CASSLSQKGLAGGSQETQYF
TRBJ2-1 | TRBV7-9 | once | TRBD1 | TGTGCCAGCAGCTTAGCGAGGTGGGGACAGTCAGGGGAATACAATGAGCAGTTCTTC | CASSLARWGQSGEYNEQFF
TRBJ2-7 | TRBV6-1 | - | TRBD1 | TGTGCCAGTGGAAGACAGGGGTCGTACGAGCAGTACTTC | CASGRQGSYEQYF
TRBJ2-1 | TRBV3-1/TRBV3-2 | once | TRBD2 | TGTGCCAGCAGCCAAGTAGCGGGGGGGATTAATGAGCAGTTCTTC | CASSQVAGGINEQFF
TRBJ1-2 | TRBV7-9 | few | TRBD1 | TGTGCCAGCAGCTTAAGCACCAGGGGGCCCGCTAACTATGGCTACACCTTC | CASSLSTRGPANYGYTF
TRBJ1-5 | TRBV6-4 | - | TRBD1 | TGTGCCAGCAGTGACGACAGGGTTGGCAATCAGCCCCAGCATTTT | CASSDDRVGNQPQHF
TRBJ1-1 | TRBV28 | few | - | TGTGCCAGCGGAGGGCAGGCGGGCACTGAAGCTTTCTTT | CASGGQAGTEAFF
TRBJ2-3 | TRBV5-1 | once | - | TGCGCCAGCAGCTTGCAGCGAAGCACAGATACGCAGTATTTT | CASSLQRSTDTQYF
TRBJ1-5 | TRBV2 | - | - | TGTGCCAGCACCCCAGGGGAGGGGCAGCCCCAGCATTTT | CASTPGEGQPQHF
TRBJ1-2 | TRBV25-1 | - | - | TGTGCCAGCAGTGGCCCCCGGTTGCGGGTCGCCTATGGCTACACCTTC | CASSGPRLRVAYGYTF
TRBJ2-7 | TRBV5-1 | - | TRBD1 | TGCGCCAGCAGCATACCGGGACAGGGGTGGTACGAGCAGTACTTC | CASSIPGQGWYEQYF
TRBJ1-5 | TRBV19 | - | - | TGTGCCAGTAGTATAACAGGTGGAGATCAGCCCCAGCATTTT | CASSITGGDQPQHF
TRBJ1-6 | TRBV10-3 | - | TRBD1 | TGTGCCATCAGTGAGGGACAGGGAGGTTCACCCCTCCACTTT | CAISEGQGGSPLHF
TRBJ2-7 | TRBV5-4 | - | TRBD1 | TGTGCCAGCAGCCGCGGACAGGTTGCCTACGAGCAGTACTTC | CASSRGQVAYEQYF
TRBJ2-5 | TRBV19 | few | TRBD1 | TGTGCCAGTAGTATGGGGGACAGGGCCTACCAAGAGACCCAGTACTTC | CASSMGDRAYQETQYF
TRBJ2-3 | TRBV6-2/TRBV6-3 | once | TRBD2 | TGTGCCAGCAGTCCCCCGGGGCTAGCGGGCTACACAGATACGCAGTATTTT | CASSPPGLAGYTDTQYF